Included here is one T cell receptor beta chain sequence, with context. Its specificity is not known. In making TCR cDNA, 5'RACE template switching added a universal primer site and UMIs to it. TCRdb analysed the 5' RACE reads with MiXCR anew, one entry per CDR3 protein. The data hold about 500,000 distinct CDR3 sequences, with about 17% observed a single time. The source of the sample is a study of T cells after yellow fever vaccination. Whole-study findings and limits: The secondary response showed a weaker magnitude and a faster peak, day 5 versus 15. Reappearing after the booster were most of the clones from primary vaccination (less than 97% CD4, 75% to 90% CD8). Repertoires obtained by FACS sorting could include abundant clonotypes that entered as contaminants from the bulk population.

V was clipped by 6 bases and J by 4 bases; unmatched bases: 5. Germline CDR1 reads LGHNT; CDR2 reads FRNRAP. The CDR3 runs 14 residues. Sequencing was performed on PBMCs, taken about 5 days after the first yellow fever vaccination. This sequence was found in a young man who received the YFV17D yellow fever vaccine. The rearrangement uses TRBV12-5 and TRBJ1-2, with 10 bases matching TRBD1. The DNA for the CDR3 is TGTGCTAGTGGGGGGACAGGGGACCTCTATGGCTACACCTTC. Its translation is CASGGTGDLYGYTF.